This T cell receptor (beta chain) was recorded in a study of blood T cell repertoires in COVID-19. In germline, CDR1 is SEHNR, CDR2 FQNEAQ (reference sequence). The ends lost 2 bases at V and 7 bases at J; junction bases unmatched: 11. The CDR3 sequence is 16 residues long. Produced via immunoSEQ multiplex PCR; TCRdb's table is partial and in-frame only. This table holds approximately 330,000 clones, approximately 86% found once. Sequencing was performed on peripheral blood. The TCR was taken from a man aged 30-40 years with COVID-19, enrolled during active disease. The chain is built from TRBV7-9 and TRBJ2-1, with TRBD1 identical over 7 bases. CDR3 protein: CASSLTGAQYNNEQFF. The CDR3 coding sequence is TGTGCCAGCAGCTTAACAGGGGCCCAATACAATAATGAGCAGTTCTTC.